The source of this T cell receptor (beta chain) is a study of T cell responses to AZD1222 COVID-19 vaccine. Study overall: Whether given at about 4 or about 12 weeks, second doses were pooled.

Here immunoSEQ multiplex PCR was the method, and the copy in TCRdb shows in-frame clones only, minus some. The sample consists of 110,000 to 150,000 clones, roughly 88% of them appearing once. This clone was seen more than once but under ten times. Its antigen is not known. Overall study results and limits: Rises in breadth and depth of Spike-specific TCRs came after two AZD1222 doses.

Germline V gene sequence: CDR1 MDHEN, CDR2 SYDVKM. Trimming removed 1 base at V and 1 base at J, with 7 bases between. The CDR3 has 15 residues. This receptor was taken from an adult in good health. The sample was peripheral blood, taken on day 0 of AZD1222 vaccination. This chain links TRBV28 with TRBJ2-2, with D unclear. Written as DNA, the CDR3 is TGTGCCAGCAGTTTATTTTACAGGAACACCGGGGAGCTGTTTTTT. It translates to CASSLFYRNTGELFF.